This T cell receptor (beta chain) was obtained from a study of blood T cell repertoires in COVID-19. Whole-study context: T cells, B-cell-depleted T cells, or PBMCs supplied cDNA or gDNA.

Germline CDR1 is MNHEY and CDR2 is SMNVEV (reference sequence). The CDR3 has 13 residues. With 6 bases removed from V and 1 base from J, the gap between germline ends came to 9 bases. Assay used: immunoSEQ multiplex PCR; TCRdb lists only in-frame clones, some missing. In the table there are about 150,000 clones, 86% of which are singletons. The sequence derives from a middle-aged man who had recovered from COVID-19. Input material: PBMCs or T cells enriched from blood (not recorded which). The chain carries TRBV27 and TRBJ2-5, with D perhaps TRBD1 (5 bases). CDR3 residues: CASRRQTQETQYF. CDR3 sequence (DNA): TGTGCCAGCAGGCGACAGACCCAAGAGACCCAGTACTTC.